This T cell receptor (beta chain) was captured by sequencing in a study of cytotoxic CD8 clonotypes in ibrutinib-treated CLL. Assay: immunoSEQ multiplex PCR; the TCRdb copy retains only in-frame clones and omits some. The data show under 150,000 clones, with around 84% seen just once and 6% to 9.5% held by the top ten. The input for sequencing was PBMCs, taken after 36 months of ibrutinib treatment. This clonotype originated in a human donor with chronic lymphocytic leukemia.

CDR3 DNA sequence: TGTGCCAGCAGCCCTGGGTGGCAGAACACCGGGGAGCTGTTTTTT. It is translated as CASSPGWQNTGELFF. The rearrangement links TRBV5-6 to TRBJ2-2; D ambiguous. The CDR3 covers 15 residues. Trimming stripped 4 bases from V and 1 base from J, with 11 bases between. The V gene's germline CDR1 is SGHDT and CDR2 YYEEEE.